The source of this TCR beta chain is a study of chronic HIV infection and antiretroviral therapy. This clonotype was seen many times. This CDR3 is 10 amino acids long. The germline CDR1 and CDR2 sequences are SNHLY and FYNNEI. The V gene lost 3 bases and the J gene lost 4 bases, with 1 base spanning the gap. Via MiXCR, TCRdb re-called the 5' RACE reads, giving one row per CDR3 protein. The data hold some 46,000 distinct CDR3 sequences, with approximately 20% observed a single time. The TCR comes from an adult who had HIV and had not received antiretroviral therapy, or was an uninfected healthy control (not recorded which). This rearrangement joins TRBV2 to TRBJ2-7; D is ambiguous. Sequenced input: peripheral blood. The CDR3 region has the DNA TGTGCCAGCAGTGAGTACGAGCAGTACTTC. This gives the protein CASSEYEQYF.